The clone carrying this T cell receptor beta chain occurred a few times. Its antigen remains unidentified. The data belong to a study of beta chain features in type 1 diabetes. General study findings and limits: Over-representation of high TCR-expressing cells was a possible consequence of cDNA sequencing. Significant though moderate, a shortening of TCRB CDR3s appeared in all four CD4+ subsets of Type 1 diabetes patients. Patients with type 1 diabetes showed fewer VDJ junction insertions and more deletions.

Reverse transcribing all isolated RNA meant expressed TCRB transcripts were sequenced. Each sample of naive, central memory or regulatory T cells had, on average, about 3.5 million reads. Sequencing used immunoSEQ multiplex PCR; TCRdb keeps in-frame clones, though not all of them. The sample consists of 100,000 to 150,000 clones, around 16% of them appearing once. Over 95% purity was reached by all sorted populations. This sequence originates from a man younger than 35 with type 1 diabetes. Sequenced: central memory CD4+ T cells from blood.

Written as DNA, the CDR3 is TGCGCCAGCAGCTTGGAGAACAGGGTCTACAATGAGCAGTTCTTC. It yields the protein CASSLENRVYNEQFF. The chain recombines TRBV5-1 with TRBJ2-1; tentative D call: TRBD1 (6 bases). Germline values: CDR1 SGHRS, CDR2 YFSETQ. The CDR3 is 15 residues long. V was trimmed by 0 bases and J by 3 bases, leaving 10 bases between them. Full variable domain (remainder filled in from reference TRBV5-1 and TRBJ2-1): KAGVTQTPRYLIKTRGQQVTLSCSPISGHRSVSWYQQTPGQGLQFLFEYFSETQRNKGNFPGRFSGRQFSNSRSEMNVSTLELGDSALYLCASSLENRVYNEQFFGPGTRLTVL.